These 19 T cell receptor beta chains share one sample of origin, sequenced in a study of CD8 T cells in Susac syndrome. An input of roughly 0.5 to 1 ug of RNA was subjected to reverse transcription using random hexamers. TCRdb fed the immunoSEQ multiplex PCR reads into MiXCR, producing one record per CDR3 protein. The sample lists some 47,000 distinct CDR3 sequences, more than 85% occurring once. The material sequenced was CD8+ T cells from PBMCs. The receptors come from a human donor in good health.

J is TRBJ2-2 and V is TRBV4-3; D remains unclear. The CDR3 spans 14 residues. Deletions cut 2 bases from V and 1 base from J, with 5 bases between. Germline V gene lookup returns CDR1 LGHNA and CDR2 YSLEER. The CDR3 DNA sequence: TGCGCCAGCAGCCAAAACCAGAACACCGGGGAGCTGTTTTTT. It specifies CASSQNQNTGELFF.

The J gene is TRBJ2-1, the V gene TRBV6-2 or TRBV6-3; the D gene is possibly TRBD2 (7 bases). The germline V and J ends were trimmed by 8 bases and 5 bases, with 16 bases remaining between them. Germline CDR1 MNHEY, CDR2 SVGEGT. CDR3 length: 14 residues. The CDR3 protein is CASGDGGLHNEQFF. As DNA, the CDR3 is TGTGCCAGCGGGGACGGGGGGCTCCACAATGAGCAGTTCTTC.

This chain links TRBV4-1 with TRBJ2-1; D is unresolved. Germline lookup yields CDR1 MGHRA and CDR2 YSYEKL. V was pared by 4 bases and J by 0 bases, with 4 bases between. This CDR3 is built from 13 residues. Here the CDR3 DNA reads TGCGCCAGCAGCCGGGGCTCCTACAATGAGCAGTTCTTC. It codes for CASSRGSYNEQFF.

This clonotype was recorded once. V usage is TRBV2 and J usage is TRBJ2-1; TRBD2 matches at 16 bases. The CDR3 is 16 residues long. Germline trimming cut 3 bases from V and 8 bases from J; bases unmatched to any gene: 4. Germline-derived CDR1 and CDR2 are SNHLY and FYNNEI. The CDR3 loop is CASSEGLAGGQDEQFF. Written as DNA, the CDR3 is TGTGCCAGCAGTGAGGGACTAGCGGGAGGGCAGGATGAGCAGTTCTTC.

The rearrangement uses TRBV27 and TRBJ1-5; D gene uncertain. Germline values: CDR1 MNHEY, CDR2 SMNVEV (reference sequence). There are 14 residues in the CDR3. Trimming cost V 3 bases and J 3 bases, with 9 bases left between them. The CDR3 nucleotides are TGTGCCAGCAGTTTGGTATCTAACAATCAGCCCCAGCATTTT. It encodes CASSLVSNNQPQHF.

The rearrangement links TRBV7-9 to TRBJ2-7, with D possibly TRBD2 on 6 matching bases. This CDR3 has 13 amino acids. V lost 11 bases to trimming and J lost 0 bases, with 14 bases between them. The germline V gene has CDR1 SEHNR and CDR2 FQNEAQ (reference sequence). The CDR3 loop reads CASWGEPSYEQYF. In DNA, the CDR3 is TGTGCCTCGTGGGGGGAACCCTCCTACGAGCAGTACTTC.

V and J are TRBV7-8 and TRBJ2-3; D unresolved. Trimming pared 1 base from V and 1 base from J, leaving 6 bases between. The CDR3 runs 14 residues. CDR1 is SGHVS, CDR2 FQNEAQ, per germline. The CDR3 spells CASSLEGGTDTQYF. The CDR3 nucleotides are TGTGCCAGCAGCTTAGAAGGCGGCACAGATACGCAGTATTTT.

The chain joins TRBV7-9 to TRBJ1-1; no firm D call. The CDR3 runs 14 residues. Germline V CDR1 and CDR2: SEHNR, FQNEAQ (reference sequence). The V end was cut by 5 bases, the J end by 3 bases, with 13 bases between. CDR3 loop: CASSPNMAHTEAFF. DNA of the CDR3: TGTGCCAGCAGCCCCAACATGGCGCACACTGAAGCTTTCTTT.

This chain uses TRBV7-2 with TRBJ2-1; D uncertain. Germline V lookup: CDR1 SGHTA, CDR2 FQGNSA. The CDR3 spans 11 residues. Deletions cut 5 bases from V and 10 bases from J, with 9 bases between. The CDR3: CASSPNWEQFF. In DNA, the CDR3 is TGTGCCAGCAGCCCGAATTGGGAGCAGTTCTTC.

The chain carries TRBV5-6 and TRBJ2-3; D unclear. The CDR3 has 15 residues. V was shortened by 4 bases and J by 0 bases, with 12 bases between the two germline ends. Germline assignment: CDR1 SGHDT and CDR2 YYEEEE. CDR3 DNA sequence: TGTGCCAGCAGCCCCCTCCCCGGAAGCACAGATACGCAGTATTTT. Translated, it gives CASSPLPGSTDTQYF.

This clonotype was picked up one time. The chain recombines TRBV7-9 with TRBJ2-1; 9 bases are a match to TRBD2. Germline V CDR1 and CDR2: SEHNR, FQNEAQ (reference sequence). There are 14 residues in the CDR3. With V trimmed by 8 bases and J by 4 bases, 6 bases remained unmatched. The CDR3, as DNA: TGTGCCAGCCTCGATAGCGGGAGTTACAATGAGCAGTTCTTC. Amino acid sequence: CASLDSGSYNEQFF.

V usage is TRBV6-1 and J usage is TRBJ1-5; D is possibly TRBD1 (5 bases). The V gene's germline CDR1 is MNHNS and CDR2 SASEGT. The CDR3 is 17 residues long. V lost 3 bases, J lost 0 bases, and 15 bases lay in between. The CDR3 sequence is CASSDGASPYSNQPQHF. The CDR3, as DNA: TGTGCCAGCAGTGACGGGGCCAGTCCCTATAGCAATCAGCCCCAGCATTTT.

The CDR3 DNA reads as TGCAGTGCTAGTGGCTACACCTTC. This encodes CSASGYTF. The chain uses TRBV20-1 and TRBJ1-2; D remains unclear. The CDR3 has 8 residues. V lost 3 bases and J lost 7, with 0 bases in between. CDR1 and CDR2 (germline): DFQATT, SNEGSKA (reference sequence).

The chain recombines TRBV7-9 with TRBJ2-5; the match to TRBD2 covers 7 bases. The CDR3 totals 12 residues. Germline values: CDR1 SEHNR, CDR2 FQNEAQ (reference sequence). After removal of 5 bases from V and 13 bases from J, the junction contained 10 bases not matched to a gene. CDR3 residues: CASSPLGREWYF. The CDR3, as DNA: TGTGCCAGCAGCCCCCTTGGGAGGGAATGGTACTTC. The variable domain in full, with the rest retrieved from reference TRBV7-9 and TRBJ2-5, is DTGVSQNPRHKITKRGQNVTFRCDPISEHNRLYWYRQTLGQGPEFLTYFQNEAQLEKSRLLSDRFSAERPKGSFSTLEIQRTEQGDSAMYLCASSPLGREWYFGPGTRLLVL.

The J gene is TRBJ1-2, the V gene TRBV7-2; D is unclear. Germline CDR1 is SGHTA and CDR2 is FQGNSA. V was cut by 0 bases and J by 4 bases, with 12 bases left in between. The CDR3 totals 15 residues. DNA for the CDR3: TGTGCCAGCAGCTTAGCCAGTCAGGACCGCTATGGCTACACCTTC. Its protein is CASSLASQDRYGYTF.

The rearrangement links TRBV7-9 to TRBJ2-2; TRBD1 is a possible D gene (5 bases). The CDR3 consists of 15 residues. The germline gives CDR1 SEHNR, CDR2 FQNEAQ (reference sequence). V shed 3 bases and J shed 0 bases, with 8 bases lying between them. The CDR3 region is CASSFDRANTGELFF. The CDR3 DNA is TGTGCCAGCAGCTTCGACAGAGCGAACACCGGGGAGCTGTTTTTT.

The rearrangement joins TRBV9 to TRBJ1-1, with a weak D call TRBD1 (6 bases). The length of the CDR3 is 13 residues. Germline CDR1 and CDR2: SGDLS and YYNGEE. Trimming took off 4 bases at V and 5 bases at J, with 12 bases between the two ends. The CDR3 region has the DNA TGTGCCAGCAGCAATACAGGGAGGACTGAAGCTTTCTTT. As protein: CASSNTGRTEAFF.

J is TRBJ1-1 and V is TRBV14; weak D call: TRBD1 (5 bases). Germline V CDR1 and CDR2: SGHDN, FVKESK. The CDR3 sequence is 16 residues long. Trimming took 2 bases from V and 4 from J, leaving 17 bases between them. The CDR3 loop reads CASSQHRGELVTEAFF. Here the CDR3 DNA reads TGTGCCAGCAGCCAACATCGGGGGGAGTTGGTCACTGAAGCTTTCTTT.

V and J are TRBV11-2 and TRBJ2-7, with a tentative D call TRBD2 (5 bases). Trimming took 4 bases from V and 2 from J, leaving 12 bases between them. This CDR3 comprises 14 residues. Germline V gene sequence: CDR1 SGHAT, CDR2 FQNNGV. The chain's CDR3 is CASSWRTEAYEQYF. The CDR3 nucleotides read TGTGCCAGCAGCTGGAGGACTGAGGCCTACGAGCAGTACTTC.